Listed below are T cell receptor beta chains from one sample, sequenced in a study of blood T cell repertoires in COVID-19. Measured with immunoSEQ multiplex PCR; TCRdb has only the in-frame clones, and not every one. The profile shows around 220,000 clones, over 75% of them singletons. Sequences were obtained from peripheral blood. These receptors came from a man in his forties or fifties with active or convalescent COVID-19. Each CDR3 is given with its conserved first and last residue. D genes are given only for firm matches. Clone size, where shown, is once, few, many, or a class for clones that have expanded.

- | TRBJ1-5 | - | TRBV28 | TGTGTCAGCTCAAGCGAGAGTAATAGCAATCAGCCCCAGCATTTT | CVSSSESNSNQPQHF
TRBD1 | TRBJ2-1 | - | TRBV28 | TGTGCCAGCAGCTGGGACAGGGGAACAAATGAGCAGTTCTTC | CASSWDRGTNEQFF
TRBD1 | TRBJ1-1 | - | TRBV4-1 | TGCGCCAGCAGCCAGGGACAGGGGATGAACACTGAAGCTTTCTTT | CASSQGQGMNTEAFF
- | TRBJ2-2 | - | TRBV2 | TGTGCCAGCAGTGAGGGGGGGCCCGGGGAGCTGTTTTTT | CASSEGGPGELFF
TRBD1 | TRBJ2-3 | - | TRBV6-5 | TGTGCCAGCAGTTTCGACAGGGGGCGCGGGGATACGCAGTATTTT | CASSFDRGRGDTQYF
TRBD1 | TRBJ1-5 | many | TRBV27 | TGTGCCAGCAGAAGACAATCTGGACAGGGCCCCAATCAGCCCCAGCATTTT | CASRRQSGQGPNQPQHF
- | TRBJ1-4 | - | TRBV11-2 | TGTGCCAGCAGCTTAGACTCGGGGAATGGCGAAAAACTGTTTTTT | CASSLDSGNGEKLFF
- | TRBJ1-4 | once | TRBV6-5 | TGTGCCAGCACGGCTGGGGGGGCCGGTGAAAAACTGTTTTTT | CASTAGGAGEKLFF
- | TRBJ2-1 | - | TRBV5-6 | TGTGCCAGCAGCACTGGATCGGGGATTTATGAGCAGTTCTTC | CASSTGSGIYEQFF
- | TRBJ2-2 | few | TRBV29-1 | TGCAGCGTTGGGGTCAGGGTCACGGGCACCGGGGAGCTGTTTTTT | CSVGVRVTGTGELFF
TRBD2 | TRBJ2-5 | - | TRBV7-8 | TGTGCCAGCAGCTTCTTAGCGGGAGTTAGGGAGACCCAGTACTTC | CASSFLAGVRETQYF
- | TRBJ1-2 | - | TRBV12-3/TRBV12-4 | TGTGCCAGCAGTTTAATAGCTCTCTCTGGCTACACCTTC | CASSLIALSGYTF
TRBD1 | TRBJ2-1 | - | TRBV13 | TGTGCCAGCAGCTTAGGGCAGGGGGTTCCTCTCTTC | CASSLGQGVPLF
TRBD1 | TRBJ1-5 | - | TRBV5-1 | TGCGCCAGCAGCTTGGAGGGACAGGTAAATCAGCCCCAGCATTTT | CASSLEGQVNQPQHF
- | TRBJ2-3 | - | TRBV10-2 | TGCGCCAGCAGGGAAGACTCCCGCACCACAGATACGCAGTATTTT | CASREDSRTTDTQYF
- | TRBJ2-5 | - | TRBV21-1 | TGTGCCAGCAGCAAGGACAGGGTAGAGACCCAGTACTTC | CASSKDRVETQYF
- | TRBJ1-2 | - | TRBV30 | TGTGCCTGGAGTGTACAGGGAAGCCCCACCTTC | CAWSVQGSPTF
TRBD1 | TRBJ1-1 | - | TRBV5-1 | TGCGCCAGCAGCGCCGACAGGGGGCGGACTGAAGCTTTCTTT | CASSADRGRTEAFF
- | TRBJ1-5 | - | TRBV28 | TGTGCCAGCAGTCCTACAGCATTTGACGGTCAGCCCCAGCATTTT | CASSPTAFDGQPQHF
- | TRBJ1-1 | - | TRBV12-3/TRBV12-4 | TGTGCCAGCGTGGTTGGGGGGGGTGCTGAAGCTTTCTTT | CASVVGGGAEAFF
- | TRBJ1-2 | - | TRBV28 | TGTGCCAGCAGTTCCGGGAACTATGGCTACACCTTC | CASSSGNYGYTF
- | TRBJ1-1 | - | TRBV19 | TGTGCCAGTAGTATGGGCAGGGGATGGACTGAAGCTTTCTTT | CASSMGRGWTEAFF
- | TRBJ1-5 | - | TRBV30 | TGTGCCTGGAGTGTAGGGCAGGGGTGGGGTCAGCCCCAGCATTTT | CAWSVGQGWGQPQHF
- | TRBJ2-5 | - | TRBV7-9 | TGTGCCAGCAGCGTCGGGTCCCTGTACCAAGAGACCCAGTACTTC | CASSVGSLYQETQYF
- | TRBJ1-1 | few | TRBV9 | TGTGCCAGCAGCTTTGGGGGAGGTGAAGCTTTCTTT | CASSFGGGEAFF
- | TRBJ2-3 | - | TRBV7-9 | TGTGCCAGCAGCTTTGGGGGGATTAGCACAGATACGCAGTATTTT | CASSFGGISTDTQYF
- | TRBJ2-2 | once | TRBV9 | TGTGCCAGCAGCGTTTATCGGGGAATGGCCGGGGAGCTGTTTTTT | CASSVYRGMAGELFF